This entry lists 2 T cell receptor beta chains sequenced from one sample in a study of cytomegalovirus exposure and HLA in healthy donors. Both 60 Vbeta primers and 13 Jbeta primers went into the PCR. Some clones are missing from TCRdb's copy, which holds only in-frame ones; the method was immunoSEQ multiplex PCR. Of under 200,000 clones listed, approximately 11% are singletons. Material: PBMCs. These receptors came from a man aged 50-60 years in good health and CMV-seropositive.

This clone was counted only a few times. The gene calls are TRBV29-1 and TRBJ2-5; 7 bases map to TRBD2. Losses at the gene ends were 3 bases for V and 2 bases for J; bases not matched to a gene: 9. The CDR3 sequence is 15 residues long. CDR1 is SQVTM, CDR2 ANQGSEA, per germline. The CDR3 reads CSVEPASGDQETQYF. The CDR3 bases are TGCAGCGTTGAGCCCGCCAGCGGGGATCAAGAGACCCAGTACTTC.

This clone was recorded a few times. The chain carries TRBV9 and TRBJ1-1; 10 bases fit TRBD1. Germline trimming cut 4 bases from V and 2 bases from J; bases unmatched to any gene: 5. The CDR3 length is 15 residues. CDR1 and CDR2 from the germline V gene are SGDLS and YYNGEE. In DNA, the CDR3 is TGTGCCAGCAGCCCAAGGGACAGGGGAAACACTGAAGCTTTCTTT. Its protein product is CASSPRDRGNTEAFF.